This T cell receptor (beta chain) is drawn from a study of blood T cell repertoires in COVID-19. Study as a whole: Sources were T cells, B-cell-depleted T cells, or PBMCs; the material itself was cDNA or gDNA.

As originally analysed: Reference gene primer amplification gave estimated nucleated cell counts. Method: immunoSEQ multiplex PCR; TCRdb's copy keeps in-frame clones and lacks some. V and J calls and clone size come straight from that table; D and trimming were deduced from the DNA. The sample contains 90,000 to 150,000 clones, approximately 81% of which appear only once. Per the germline V gene, CDR1 is MNHNY and CDR2 is SVGAGI (reference sequence). The CDR3 totals 15 residues. V gave up 0 bases and J gave up 3 bases, with 9 bases separating them. This TCR derives from a woman older than 75 with acute or convalescent COVID-19. The chain recombines TRBV6-6 with TRBJ1-5; a possible D gene is TRBD1 (5 bases). The sequencing sample was made of peripheral blood. The CDR3 loop is CASSYSGAPNQPQHF. The CDR3 DNA follows: TGTGCCAGCAGTTACTCAGGGGCCCCCAATCAGCCCCAGCATTTT.